The clone carrying this T cell receptor beta chain was counted a few times. Antigen: not known. This specimen belongs to a study of T cells in Graves' hyperthyroidism and ophthalmopathy. Overall study results and limits: Classification by a 13 V-J model distinguished ophthalmopathy from stable hyperthyroidism. In validation, the model predicted ophthalmopathy. These predictions came a median roughly seven months before onset.

TCR beta CDR3 sequences were amplified from RNA transcripts. Carried out on the TCR CDR3, a first-round RT-PCR used the HTBI primer set. TCRdb analysed the multiplex PCR reads with MiXCR anew, one entry per CDR3 protein. The sample includes about 320,000 distinct CDR3 sequences, 16% of them seen just once. CDR3 length equals 13 residues. The germline CDR1 and CDR2 sequences are SNHLY and FYNNEI. Trimming cost V 6 bases and J 2 bases, with 9 bases left between them. The PBMCs were sourced from fresh peripheral blood (around 10 ml). The sequence derives from a man aged 30-40 years with Graves' hyperthyroidism. The chain links TRBV2 to TRBJ2-3; TRBD2 might be the D (5 bases). Sequenced sample: blood. The CDR3 DNA reads TGTGCCAGCAGCCAAGCGGCCACAGATACGCAGTATTTT. Translated, it gives CASSQAATDTQYF.